The T cell receptor beta chain under discussion was sequenced for a study of CD8 T cells in Susac syndrome. This clonotype was found a few times. The antigen is not known. The authors sequenced TCR beta from blood CD8+ and CD4+ T cells. Through negative isolation, CD4+ and CD8+ T cells were obtained, while TEMRA cells were enriched using FACS. The CDR3 runs to 13 residues. Germline CDR1 is MDHEN and CDR2 is SYDVKM. The V gene end was trimmed by 5 bases and the J gene end by 2 bases; junction bases not matched to a gene: 1. Roughly 0.5 to 1 ug RNA was reverse transcribed with random hexamers. Multiplex immunoSEQ PCR targeted 54 Vbeta and 13 Jbeta TCR beta segments. TCRdb independently ran MiXCR on the immunoSEQ multiplex PCR reads; one entry per CDR3 protein. The data contain approximately 190,000 distinct CDR3 sequences, about 94% of them seen just once; the ten biggest clones take up 0.1%. Study-wide points: The study recognized that its TCR sequencing and HLA analysis covered a relatively small number of individuals.

The chain recombines TRBV28 with TRBJ1-2; TRBD1 matches 8 bases. This sequence originates from a human donor in good health. The material sequenced was CD4+ T cells from PBMCs. Here the CDR3 reads CASSRDRNYGYTF. CDR3 DNA sequence: TGTGCCAGCAGTCGGGACAGGAACTATGGCTACACCTTC.